The 20 T cell receptor beta chains below all came from one sample that was sequenced in a study of blood T cells in healthy people across ages. Using a J-beta primer mix together with a sample-barcoded 5' primer, a second PCR was run for roughly 7 to 11 cycles. TCRdb reanalysed the 5' RACE reads using MiXCR and keeps one entry per CDR3 protein. The table includes some 1.5 million distinct CDR3 sequences, roughly 28% detected once. The sequenced sample consisted of blood. The receptor set was obtained from a woman in her twenties or thirties in good health.

The table lists this clonotype with many counts. The V and J genes are TRBV5-6 and TRBJ1-4; D is undetermined. Germline V gene data show CDR1 as SGHDT and CDR2 as YYEEEE. V dropped 1 base and J dropped 0 bases, with 10 bases sitting between them. The CDR3 length is 16 residues. Here the CDR3 DNA reads TGTGCCAGCAGCTTGCTACCGGTTGCAACTAATGAAAAACTGTTTTTT. It encodes CASSLLPVATNEKLFF.

This clonotype was recorded many times. The chain combines TRBV28 with TRBJ2-4, with D possibly being TRBD1 or TRBD2 (5 bases each). The CDR3 is 15 residues long. Trimming pared 6 bases from V and 2 bases from J, leaving 14 bases between. In germline, CDR1 is MDHEN, CDR2 SYDVKM. The DNA of the CDR3 is TGTGCCAGCAGCCCCCGGGGCGCACCCAAAAACATTCAGTACTTC. Translating gives CASSPRGAPKNIQYF.

The CDR3 region is CASSLSRGGYGYTF. The CDR3 DNA reads as TGCGCCAGCAGCTTGTCGCGGGGAGGCTATGGCTACACCTTC. This chain connects TRBV5-1 to TRBJ1-2; D is unresolved. V was trimmed by 1 base and J by 4 bases, leaving 11 bases between them. Per germline, CDR1 SGHRS and CDR2 YFSETQ. The CDR3 is made up of 14 amino acids.

In its sample, this clonotype was seen a few times. A much larger clone is a single base away; this may be a read error. The genes are TRBV20-1 and TRBJ2-7, with 10 bases aligning to TRBD1. V was clipped by 4 bases and J by 5 bases; unmatched bases: 5. This CDR3 has 13 residues. CDR1 and CDR2 (germline): DFQATT, SNEGSKA (reference sequence). The CDR3 bases are TGCAGTGCTAACGGACAGGGGGAGAACGAGCAGTACTTC. This sequence encodes CSANGQGENEQYF.

Concerning this clonotype itself: Its ends do not fully match the called genes, so a read error is possible. The chain uses TRBV11-2 and TRBJ2-3; either TRBD1 or TRBD2 may fit D (5 bases each). Per the germline V gene, CDR1 is SGHAT and CDR2 is FQNNGV. The CDR3 loop spans 16 amino acids. The CDR3 sequence is CASSLVGGPYTGTQYF. The CDR3 bases are TGTGCCAGCAGCTTAGTTGGGGGACCCTACACAGGTACGCAGTATTTT.

A word on this clonotype: Being one base from a much bigger clone, this may be a read error. This chain joins TRBV12-3 or TRBV12-4 and TRBJ2-1; possible D gene TRBD2, 6 bases. The CDR3 spans 13 residues. The V and J ends lost 11 bases and 3 bases respectively, with 14 bases between them. CDR3 sequence: CAGGPGDYNEQFF. The CDR3 DNA reads TGTGCCGGCGGCCCGGGGGACTACAATGAGCAGTTCTTC.

Many counts were recorded for this clonotype. The V call is TRBV29-1, the J call TRBJ2-1; D might be TRBD2 (6 bases). The germline CDR1 and CDR2 sequences are SQVTM and ANQGSEA. With 4 bases removed from V and 4 bases from J, the gap between germline ends came to 17 bases. This CDR3 contains 15 residues. The CDR3 DNA reads as TGCAGCGTTGGCAGCCGGGACTTACGTTACAATGAGCAGTTCTTC. Encoded protein: CSVGSRDLRYNEQFF.

The rearrangement uses TRBV19 and TRBJ1-1; D remains ambiguous. The CDR3 extends over 12 amino acids. Germline loops: CDR1 LNHDA, CDR2 SQIVND (reference sequence). With 4 bases removed from V and 5 bases from J, the gap between germline ends came to 8 bases. The CDR3 sequence: CASSTFPTEAFF. CDR3 bases: TGTGCCAGTAGTACGTTCCCGACTGAAGCTTTCTTT.

This clonotype was seen only once. The chain recombines TRBV28 with TRBJ2-7; possible D gene TRBD2, 5 bases. Germline V gene data show CDR1 as MDHEN and CDR2 as SYDVKM. Trimming left V 5 bases short and J 3 bases short, with 14 bases between. This CDR3 is 14 amino acids long. The CDR3 coding sequence is TGTGCCAGCAGTCCTTACTACGGACTCTACGAGCAGTACTTC. Translation: CASSPYYGLYEQYF.

This clonotype turned up a few times. The V call is TRBV5-1, the J call TRBJ2-7; perhaps D is TRBD1 or TRBD2 (5 bases each). The CDR3 has 14 amino acids. From germline, CDR1 is SGHRS and CDR2 YFSETQ. V shed 1 base and J shed 6 bases, with 14 bases lying between them. Written as DNA, the CDR3 is TGCGCCAGCAGCTTGAGGGACCTAAGCTCCGAGCAGTACTTC. Its translation: CASSLRDLSSEQYF.

V is TRBV3-1 and J is TRBJ1-1; 9 nucleotides line up with TRBD1. The CDR3 consists of 15 residues. The V and J ends lost 2 bases and 7 bases, in that order; junction bases with no gene match: 8. The germline gives CDR1 LGHDT, CDR2 YNNKEL (reference sequence). The CDR3 here is CASSQYRGQGGEAFF. Written as DNA, the CDR3 is TGTGCCAGCAGCCAATACAGGGGGCAGGGTGGTGAAGCTTTCTTT.

This rearrangement joins TRBV5-1 to TRBJ1-5; D unresolved. Germline values: CDR1 SGHRS, CDR2 YFSETQ. Trimming took 0 bases from V and 6 from J, leaving 7 bases between them. The CDR3 loop spans 13 amino acids. The CDR3 sequence is CASSLEAGQPQHF. As DNA, the CDR3 is TGCGCCAGCAGCTTGGAGGCAGGTCAGCCCCAGCATTTT. Using reference TRBV5-1 and TRBJ1-5 for the parts outside the CDR3, the full variable domain is KAGVTQTPRYLIKTRGQQVTLSCSPISGHRSVSWYQQTPGQGLQFLFEYFSETQRNKGNFPGRFSGRQFSNSRSEMNVSTLELGDSALYLCASSLEAGQPQHFGDGTRLSIL.

The genes are TRBV6-5 and TRBJ2-1, with D uncertain. The CDR3 covers 15 residues. V was cut by 5 bases and J by 1 base, with 12 bases left in between. Germline V gene data show CDR1 as MNHEY and CDR2 as SVGAGI. The CDR3 sequence is CASSPDMLSYNEQFF. CDR3 sequence (DNA): TGTGCCAGCAGTCCCGACATGTTGTCCTACAATGAGCAGTTCTTC.

This clonotype has a count of ten or more. The CDR3 DNA reads as TGTGACCCTTTGGATCTCGATGAGCAGTTCTTC. Residues: CDPLDLDEQFF. The gene calls are TRBV5-5 and TRBJ2-1; D gene ambiguous. The CDR3 runs 11 residues. Germline CDR1 reads SGHKS; CDR2 reads YYEKEE (reference sequence). Filled out from reference TRBV5-5 and TRBJ2-1, the complete variable domain reads DAGVTQSPTHLIKTRGQQVTLRCSPISGHKSVSWYQQVLGQGPQFIFQYYEKEERGRGNFPDRFSARQFPNYSSELNVNALLLGDSALYLCDPLDLDEQFFGPGTRLTVL.

Turning to this clonotype: A read error likely explains this, since a far larger clone differs by one base. This chain joins TRBV7-9 and TRBJ2-7; 7 bases match TRBD1. Trimming removed 5 bases from V and 7 bases from J; junction bases left unmatched: 11. The length of the CDR3 is 14 residues. Germline V lookup: CDR1 SEHNR, CDR2 FQNEAQ (reference sequence). The CDR3 DNA reads TGTGCCAGCAGCCCAGGGGGAGCCTACAATGAGCAGTACTTC. This gives the protein CASSPGGAYNEQYF.

This clonotype was seen ten or more times. The V and J genes are TRBV20-1 and TRBJ1-2; D uncertain. There are 10 residues in the CDR3. The V end was cut by 4 bases, the J end by 8 bases, with 8 bases between. Germline CDR1 is DFQATT and CDR2 is SNEGSKA (reference sequence). Here the CDR3 DNA reads TGCAGTGCTAAGGGAGGGGGCTACACCTTC. Protein product: CSAKGGGYTF.

On this clonotype: A junction end diverges from the germline sequence, so it may reflect a read error. The genes are TRBV7-2 and TRBJ2-3, with D unresolved. In germline, CDR1 is SGHTA, CDR2 FQGNSA. This CDR3 has 13 amino acids. CDR3 sequence reads: CAGSLVAADTQYF. In DNA form, the CDR3 reads TGTGCCGGCAGCTTAGTTGCCGCCGATACGCAGTATTTT.

In its sample, this clonotype was seen a few times. This chain uses TRBV27 with TRBJ1-2, with D possibly matching TRBD1 (6 bases). Trimming took off 5 bases at V and 1 base at J, with 14 bases between the two ends. The CDR3 runs 15 residues. Per germline, CDR1 MNHEY and CDR2 SMNVEV (reference sequence). The CDR3 region is CASSPTGMGNYGYTF. The CDR3 region has the DNA TGTGCCAGCAGTCCTACAGGGATGGGTAACTATGGCTACACCTTC.

The chain links TRBV5-1 to TRBJ2-3; maybe TRBD1 (5 bases). The CDR3 loop spans 15 amino acids. The V end was cut by 0 bases, the J end by 1 base, with 9 bases between. CDR1 and CDR2 (germline): SGHRS, YFSETQ. In DNA, the CDR3 is TGCGCCAGCAGCTTGGGACAGCTAGGCACAGATACGCAGTATTTT. The encoded protein is CASSLGQLGTDTQYF.

This sequence joins TRBV7-9 and TRBJ2-3, with 9 bases identical to TRBD2. The germline CDR1 and CDR2 sequences are SEHNR and FQNEAQ (reference sequence). The CDR3 sequence is 16 residues long. After removal of 8 bases from V and 2 bases from J, the junction contained 11 bases not matched to a gene. The CDR3 here is CASADGQREVTDTQYF. The CDR3 coding sequence is TGTGCCAGCGCGGATGGACAGCGGGAGGTCACAGATACGCAGTATTTT.